This TCR beta chain derives from a study of T cell responses to AZD1222 COVID-19 vaccine. Study-level findings and limits: It was only a handful of AZD1222 recipients who were seropositive at baseline. Reportedly, close to half of spike-specific TCRs are directed against unmutated variant regions. Sampling captured repertoires only after the peak T cell response. Across the whole spike, CD4 TCRs peaked at regions 160-218 and 743-854.

With regard to this clone: Its specificity is unknown.

Trimming at V came to 4 bases and at J to 3 bases, leaving 2 bases not matched to a gene. This CDR3 region has 14 residues. The germline V gene has CDR1 LGHDT and CDR2 YNNKEL (reference sequence). TCRdb's table, derived via immunoSEQ multiplex PCR, lists solely in-frame clones and lacks some. The sample has under 200,000 clones, roughly 85% seen once. This chain links TRBV3-1 (or the pseudogene TRBV3-2) with TRBJ2-7, with 11 bases aligning to TRBD1. The origin of this receptor is an adult who received the AZD1222 COVID-19 vaccine. Source: peripheral blood, taken 28 days after the second AZD1222 dose. DNA for the CDR3: TGTGCCAGCAGCCGGGGACAGGGGGGCTACGAGCAGTACTTC. It codes for CASSRGQGGYEQYF.